The 15 T cell receptor beta chains given below trace back to one sample, sequenced in a study of cytomegalovirus exposure and HLA in healthy donors. This PCR relied on a set of 60 Vbeta primers and 13 Jbeta primers. Sequenced by immunoSEQ multiplex PCR; TCRdb stores in-frame clones only, minus some. The sample holds about 240,000 clones, about 86% seen once. Input material: PBMCs. All receptors come from a woman aged 55 to 70 in good health and CMV-seropositive.

This rearrangement joins TRBV4-1 to TRBJ2-7; 9 nucleotides match TRBD1. CDR3 length: 16 amino acids. V dropped 4 bases and J dropped 1; count of bases not matched to a gene: 8. The germline gives CDR1 MGHRA, CDR2 YSYEKL. The CDR3 nucleotides read TGCGCCAGCAGCCTTAAACTCGGGACAGGGTCCTACGAGCAGTACTTC. This gives the protein CASSLKLGTGSYEQYF.

The gene calls are TRBV29-1 and TRBJ1-1, with D possibly matching TRBD1 (6 bases). The CDR3 is 12 amino acids. Germline-derived CDR1 and CDR2 are SQVTM and ANQGSEA. The V gene lost 7 bases and the J gene lost 6 bases, with 15 bases spanning the gap. In nucleotides, the CDR3 is TGCAGCGCCGGAAAAAAGGGGGCTGAAGCTTTCTTT. It yields the protein CSAGKKGAEAFF.

The V call is TRBV29-1, the J call TRBJ1-6, with 7 bases identical to TRBD1. This CDR3 is 14 amino acids long. CDR1 is SQVTM, CDR2 ANQGSEA, per germline. After removal of 6 bases from V and 8 bases from J, the junction contained 10 bases not matched to a gene. CDR3 loop: CSVSQGRKDSPLHF. The DNA for the CDR3 is TGCAGCGTGTCACAGGGGCGAAAGGATTCACCCCTCCACTTT.

The chain carries TRBV9 and TRBJ2-7; a possible D gene is TRBD2 (6 bases). Trimming took 0 bases from V and 2 from J, leaving 12 bases between them. Per the germline V gene, CDR1 is SGDLS and CDR2 is YYNGEE. The CDR3 spans 15 residues. The CDR3 DNA sequence: TGTGCCAGCAGCGTAGACGGTAGCGGAGCCTACGAGCAGTACTTC. Translated, it gives CASSVDGSGAYEQYF.

This clone has only one observation. The rearrangement links TRBV19 to TRBJ1-5; D remains unclear. Germline CDR1 is LNHDA and CDR2 is SQIVND (reference sequence). The CDR3 length is 13 residues. V was pared by 3 bases and J by 6 bases, with 9 bases between. CDR3 nucleotides: TGTGCCAGTAGTATTTCTCCCGGTCAGCCCCAGCATTTT. Translation gives CASSISPGQPQHF.

On this clone itself: Other DNA sequences in the same sample also yield this CDR3. The chain carries TRBV7-2 and TRBJ2-7; a possible D gene is TRBD2 (6 bases). Germline CDR1 reads SGHTA; CDR2 reads FQGNSA. The ends were cut back, 1 base at V and 3 bases at J, with 13 bases in the middle. This CDR3 region has 15 residues. CDR3 region: CASSLVRDSGYEQYF. Here the CDR3 DNA reads TGTGCCAGCAGCTTAGTTCGGGACTCAGGCTACGAGCAGTACTTC.

The V call is TRBV11-2, the J call TRBJ2-1; perhaps TRBD1 as D (6 bases). The V end was cut by 5 bases, the J end by 2 bases, with 13 bases between. The CDR3 has 15 residues. The germline CDR1 and CDR2 sequences are SGHAT and FQNNGV. The CDR3 sequence is CASSLGQFTYNEQFF. DNA of the CDR3: TGTGCCAGCAGCCTCGGACAGTTCACCTACAATGAGCAGTTCTTC.

This clone was detected only a few times. The chain is built from TRBV4-1 and TRBJ2-1; unclear D gene. Germline CDR1 reads MGHRA; CDR2 reads YSYEKL. This CDR3 is 14 amino acids long. V lost 4 bases and J lost 0, with 7 bases in between. CDR3 in amino acids: CASSPLSSYNEQFF. CDR3 in DNA: TGCGCCAGCAGCCCCCTAAGCTCCTACAATGAGCAGTTCTTC.

This sequence joins TRBV4-1 and TRBJ2-3, with TRBD2 matching 8 bases. CDR3 length equals 16 residues. The V and J ends lost 4 bases and 3 bases, in that order; junction bases with no gene match: 9. Germline CDR1 is MGHRA and CDR2 is YSYEKL. The DNA for the CDR3 is TGCGCCAGCAGCCCCGGGGGGGCTAGCGGTACAGATACGCAGTATTTT. It yields the protein CASSPGGASGTDTQYF.

The V call is TRBV19, the J call TRBJ1-4, with unresolved D. Trimming left V 5 bases short and J 4 bases short, with 11 bases between. The CDR3 is 14 amino acids. The germline gives CDR1 LNHDA, CDR2 SQIVND (reference sequence). The DNA for the CDR3 is TGTGCCAGTAGTCCTACAGCCAATAATGAAAAACTGTTTTTT. Translating gives CASSPTANNEKLFF.

CDR3 sequence: CASSTSGGISTDTQYF. The CDR3 DNA reads TGTGCCAGCAGCACCAGTGGGGGGATCAGCACAGATACGCAGTATTTT. The chain recombines TRBV27 with TRBJ2-3; D perhaps matches TRBD2 (6 bases). This CDR3 has 16 residues. Germline V gives CDR1 MNHEY, CDR2 SMNVEV (reference sequence). Trimming pared 6 bases from V and 0 bases from J, leaving 16 bases between.

The chain recombines TRBV28 with TRBJ2-5, with D possibly TRBD2 on 5 matching bases. CDR1 and CDR2 (germline): MDHEN, SYDVKM. V was clipped by 6 bases and J by 8 bases, with 13 bases between them. The CDR3 has 12 amino acids. CDR3: CASREFGGTQYF. The CDR3 DNA reads as TGTGCCAGCAGGGAGTTTGGAGGAACCCAGTACTTC.

The gene calls are TRBV7-9 and TRBJ1-1; 7 bases map to TRBD1. V lost 5 bases and J lost 1; bases outside the gene matches: 1. Germline loops: CDR1 SEHNR, CDR2 FQNEAQ (reference sequence). The CDR3 contains 13 residues. The chain's CDR3 is CASSRQGNTEAFF. For the CDR3, the DNA is TGTGCCAGCAGCCGACAGGGGAACACTGAAGCTTTCTTT.

CDR3: CASSREMTGRYGYTF. The CDR3 DNA follows: TGTGCCAGCAGCCGAGAGATGACAGGGCGCTATGGCTACACCTTC. V usage is TRBV4-2 and J usage is TRBJ1-2; 7 bases are shared with TRBD1. V lost 4 bases to trimming and J lost 4 bases; unmatched junction nucleotides: 9. The CDR3 is 15 residues long. Germline V lookup: CDR1 LGHNA, CDR2 YNFKEQ.

The chain uses TRBV19 and TRBJ1-1; D uncertain. With 7 bases removed from V and 1 base from J, the gap between germline ends came to 13 bases. There are 14 residues in the CDR3. Germline CDR1 and CDR2: LNHDA and SQIVND (reference sequence). Written as DNA, the CDR3 is TGTGCCAGTACCGGGAGACACCGGAACACTGAAGCTTTCTTT. Translating gives CASTGRHRNTEAFF.